These T cell receptor beta chains were read from a single sample in a study of T cell repertoires in cytomegalovirus infection. MiXCR was run by TCRdb on the reads, yielding one entry per CDR3 protein. The sample has more than 400,000 distinct CDR3 sequences, around 27% seen once; the top ten hold roughly 13%. The specimen was PBMCs. The receptor set was obtained from a human donor in good health (CMV status not recorded). Some clones in this sample may be carry-over from other donors' samples. CDR3s include the opening cysteine and the closing phenylalanine or tryptophan.

V gene	J gene	CDR3 protein
TRBV5-1	TRBJ2-3	CASSLVSGTDSDTQYF
TRBV5-4	TRBJ1-6	CASSLVGQEYNSPLHF
TRBV10-3	TRBJ1-2	CATSREDNYGYTF
TRBV7-3	TRBJ2-3	CASNAGGGTDTQYF
TRBV24-1	TRBJ1-2	CATSDPTLFGTPTNGYTF
TRBV7-9	TRBJ2-1	CASSLVIDNEQFF
TRBV13	TRBJ2-3	CASSLVRETADTQYF
TRBV23-1	TRBJ2-1	CASSLEAGGPHEQFF
TRBV11-2	TRBJ1-2	CASSFPQGGVGYTF
TRBV2	TRBJ2-6	CASRDRVAFDGANVLTF
TRBV11-2	TRBJ2-2	CASSSLRGAYDANTGELFF
TRBV15	TRBJ2-3	CATRTGGSASTDTQYF
TRBV7-9	TRBJ1-5	CASSVTGAEGNQPQHF
TRBV11-2	TRBJ2-7	CASSLVALSYEQYF
TRBV14	TRBJ2-7	CASSQVGPGGYEQYF
TRBV7-2	TRBJ2-3	CASSLGSGVDTQYF
TRBV6-5	TRBJ1-2	CASSSLQGLFTF
TRBV7-6	TRBJ2-1	CASSTRPFNEQFF
TRBV5-1	TRBJ2-2	CASSLDPQGPLELFF
TRBV7-2	TRBJ2-3	CASSRLAGSDTQYF
TRBV7-9	TRBJ1-1	CASSLQTAEAFF
TRBV7-6	TRBJ1-2	CASSPRDRATGGYTF
TRBV28	TRBJ2-2	CASSWGQPNTGELFF
TRBV20-1	TRBJ2-7	CSATLAGGEQYF
TRBV7-9	TRBJ1-4	CASSPPVATNEKLFF
TRBV7-9	TRBJ1-4	CASSLAQDEKLFF
TRBV10-3	TRBJ1-1	CAISEARNTEAFF
TRBV7-2	TRBJ2-2	CASSMSNAGELFF
TRBV19	TRBJ2-3	CASSTDSGMRPDTQYF
TRBV19	TRBJ2-1	CASTPLAGDFEQFF
TRBV4-2	TRBJ2-7	CASSARVADSYEQYF
TRBV6-2/TRBV6-3	TRBJ2-1	CASSSSAFLGNEQFF
TRBV6-5	TRBJ2-7	CATKTRGGSSSYEQYF
TRBV27	TRBJ2-1	CASSFLRSGSGNEQFF
TRBV7-9	TRBJ2-4	CASSLTLQGGAKNIQYF
TRBV7-2	TRBJ2-3	CASSLLGQGNTDTQYF
TRBV7-6	TRBJ1-2	CASSLQGASFHTF
TRBV2	TRBJ2-2	CASTNPGEGTGELFF
TRBV6-6	TRBJ2-1	CASGTGTSGYNEQFF
TRBV20-1	TRBJ1-2	CSARGGTAREGYTF
TRBV29-1	TRBJ2-1	CSVGGQSYNEQFF
TRBV7-9	TRBJ1-2	CASSRTGESGYTF
TRBV7-2	TRBJ2-2	CASSLVQGGTGELFF
TRBV7-8	TRBJ2-1	CASSLKRLAKHEQFF
TRBV12-3/TRBV12-4	TRBJ1-1	CASRMNTEAFF
TRBV28	TRBJ2-2	CASRRTSGRVANTGELFF
TRBV7-8	TRBJ2-1	CASSPGQGSSYNEQFF
TRBV2	TRBJ1-2	CASSERAGGVTYYGYTF
TRBV5-1	TRBJ2-3	CASSNIAGEDTQYF
TRBV28	TRBJ2-2	CASTLLTSGRAGELFF
TRBV19	TRBJ2-6	CASTLDRPSGANVLTF
TRBV29-1	TRBJ1-1	CSVEHSSNTEAFF
TRBV7-8	TRBJ1-4	CASSWGGPNEKLFF
TRBV19	TRBJ1-5	CASRGRGHSNQPQHF
TRBV6-2/TRBV6-3	TRBJ2-7	CASSYSIPIINEQYF
TRBV7-3	TRBJ2-1	CASSPGTNNEQFF
TRBV24-1	TRBJ1-5	CATSERTDFNQPQHF
TRBV7-6	TRBJ2-1	CASSLRLGSSGSGAYNEQFF